This T cell receptor beta chain was sequenced for a study of CD8 T cell repertoires and HIV-1 epitope variants. Study-wide context: Twenty-five autologous and known Gag and Nef epitope variant peptides each stimulated T cells separately.

This table comes from immunoSEQ multiplex PCR, and its TCRdb copy is limited to in-frame clones, with some not included. Of roughly 4,000 clones in the sample, around 70% are singletons; the top ten hold approximately 40%. CDR3 length: 15 amino acids. In germline, CDR1 is MNHEY, CDR2 SVGAGI. Trimming removed 6 bases from V and 3 bases from J, with 17 bases in between. Regarding this clone: Its antigen is as yet unknown.

The gene calls are TRBV6-5 and TRBJ1-2; possibly TRBD1 for D (5 bases). Material for sequencing was cultured CD8+ T cells derived from PBMCs. The receptor's source is a male donor with HIV. The CDR3 protein is CASSFGQSGYYGYTF. The CDR3 coding sequence is TGTGCCAGCAGCTTCGGACAAAGCGGCTACTATGGCTACACCTTC.